Included here is one T cell receptor beta chain sequence, with context. Its antigen is as yet unknown. The germline V gene encodes CDR1 SNHLY and CDR2 FYNNEI. Unmatched junction bases numbered 2, after V lost 8 bases and J lost 1 base. This CDR3 region has 13 residues. The data originate from a study of cytomegalovirus exposure and HLA in healthy donors. Findings of the study overall: TCR beta V- and J-gene trimming, according to a later analysis, was linked to a missense DCLRE1C variant. The study flagged 150 to 200 TCR beta chains as cytomegalovirus-associated. Specificity for CMV antigens was confirmed in vitro for three of the CMV-associated chains.

The donors gave bone marrow, and they were healthy. The PCR employed 60 Vbeta primers together with 13 Jbeta primers. Profiled with immunoSEQ multiplex PCR; TCRdb holds only in-frame clones, not every one. The sample carries more than 85,000 clones, 70% to 90% recorded once. Material for sequencing was PBMCs. The chain combines TRBV2 with TRBJ1-1; TRBD1 matches at 9 bases. The clonotype was recovered from a man aged 35 to 55 in good health and CMV-seronegative. The CDR3 DNA sequence: TGTGCCAGCGTGGGACAGGGGAACACTGAAGCTTTCTTT. It encodes CASVGQGNTEAFF.